This note documents a single TCR beta chain sequence. J gave up 3 bases and V 7 bases, and 8 bases lay outside the gene matches. The germline gives CDR1 SQVTM, CDR2 ANQGSEA. This CDR3 spans 13 amino acids. Measured with immunoSEQ multiplex PCR; TCRdb has only the in-frame clones, and not every one. The sample includes approximately 440,000 clones, roughly 91% of them seen just once. Study members were between roughly 18 and 100 years old and lived in approximately 25 US regions. The recovered donors of Cohort 3 showed two negative PCRs, clearance, or symptom resolution. The sample is drawn from a study of blood T cell repertoires in COVID-19. Study in general: From T cells, B-cell-depleted T cells, or PBMCs came the material, which was cDNA or gDNA.

Sequenced: PBMCs or T cells enriched from blood (not recorded which). The chain uses TRBV29-1 and TRBJ1-2; 7 nucleotides match TRBD1. This receptor was identified in a man aged 18 to 29 who had recovered from COVID-19. The CDR3 bases are TGCAGCGAAGGAACCGGGACAGACTATGGCTACACCTTC. It translates to CSEGTGTDYGYTF.